Presented here are 30 T cell receptor beta chains from one specimen sequenced in a study of early T cells in non-severe SARS-CoV-2 infection. TCRdb re-analysed the 5' RACE reads in MiXCR, keeping a single row per CDR3 protein. The sample consists of about 77,000 distinct CDR3 sequences, about 9.6% of them appearing once. Sequenced input: whole blood. The receptors were sampled from an adult who was a healthcare worker with PCR-confirmed SARS-CoV-2 infection or an uninfected control (not recorded which).

This clonotype was seen more than once but under ten times. V is TRBV9 and J is TRBJ2-7, with D perhaps matching TRBD2 (6 bases). Trimming left V 4 bases short and J 2 bases short, with 16 bases between. The CDR3 has 15 residues. In germline, CDR1 is SGDLS, CDR2 YYNGEE. The CDR3 coding sequence is TGTGCCAGCAGCCCCCGACTAGGCTCCGCCTACGAGCAGTACTTC. This translates into CASSPRLGSAYEQYF.

The chain's CDR3 is CAGQGRAEKLFF. The CDR3 nucleotides are TGTGCCGGACAGGGGAGGGCTGAAAAACTGTTTTTT. The chain couples TRBV30 to TRBJ1-4; 9 bases agree with TRBD1. This CDR3 has 12 amino acids. Trimming took 8 bases from V and 7 from J; bases not matched to a gene: 5. Germline V gene data show CDR1 as GTSNPN and CDR2 as SVGIG (reference sequence). Complete variable domain (other parts from reference TRBV30 and TRBJ1-4): SQTIHQWPATLVQPVGSPLSLECTVEGTSNPNLYWYRQAAGRGLQLLFYSVGIGQISSEVPQNLSASRPQDRQFILSSKKLLLSDSGFYLCAGQGRAEKLFFGSGTQLSVL.

There are many counts of this clonotype. This chain links TRBV25-1 with TRBJ2-2, with 8 bases that match TRBD2. This CDR3 spans 14 amino acids. Germline CDR1 reads MGHDK; CDR2 reads SYGVNS. J lost 7 bases, V lost 6 bases, and 7 bases had no gene match. This CDR3 is CASRRLAQGGELFF. DNA for the CDR3: TGTGCCAGCAGACGACTAGCGCAAGGCGGGGAGCTGTTTTTT. The complete variable domain, with remaining parts taken from reference TRBV25-1 and TRBJ2-2, reads EADIYQTPRYLVIGTGKKITLECSQTMGHDKMYWYQQDPGMELHLIHYSYGVNSTEKGDLSSESTVSRIRTEHFPLTLESARPSHTSQYLCASRRLAQGGELFFGEGSRLTVL.

The chain is built from TRBV4-1 and TRBJ2-3, with D unresolved. Germline V lookup: CDR1 MGHRA, CDR2 YSYEKL. V was pared by 1 base and J by 7 bases, with 15 bases between. CDR3 length: 15 residues. The CDR3 region has the DNA TGCGCCAGCAGCCAAGTAAGCCGACCAGCCTATACGCAGTATTTT. This encodes CASSQVSRPAYTQYF.

The table lists this clonotype with many counts. J is TRBJ2-7 and V is TRBV11-2; D remains unclear. V dropped 5 bases and J dropped 6 bases, with 8 bases sitting between them. This CDR3 contains 11 residues. Looked up from germline, CDR1 is SGHAT and CDR2 is FQNNGV. CDR3 DNA sequence: TGTGCCAGCAGCATTACGGTCGAGCAGTACTTC. This sequence encodes CASSITVEQYF.

This clonotype has at least ten counts. The chain recombines TRBV29-1 with TRBJ1-2; maybe TRBD1 (6 bases). V lost 6 bases to trimming and J lost 4 bases, with 24 bases between them. Germline loops: CDR1 SQVTM, CDR2 ANQGSEA. The CDR3 has 16 amino acids. The CDR3 reads CSVARLRDTKRYGYTF. The CDR3 nucleotides read TGCAGCGTCGCCCGCCTCCGGGACACTAAGCGCTATGGCTACACCTTC.

The sample holds a few counts of this clonotype. The chain employs TRBV27 and TRBJ2-1; D possibly corresponds to TRBD2 (6 bases). The CDR3 is 18 residues long. Germline V gene data show CDR1 as MNHEY and CDR2 as SMNVEV (reference sequence). V lost 2 bases and J lost 0, with 17 bases in between. CDR3 nucleotides: TGTGCCAGCAGTTTACGCCCCCATAGCGGTAGCTCCTACAATGAGCAGTTCTTC. Translation: CASSLRPHSGSSYNEQFF.

This clonotype occurred many times. The chain couples TRBV5-4 to TRBJ2-7; no firm D call. V was clipped by 4 bases and J by 3 bases, with 11 bases between them. CDR1 and CDR2 from the germline V gene are SGHNT and YYREEE (reference sequence). The CDR3 is 13 amino acids. CDR3 coding DNA: TGTGCCAGCAGCCTCGACGGTTACTACGAGCAGTACTTC. It codes for CASSLDGYYEQYF.

This clonotype was seen at least ten times. The chain recombines TRBV12-3 or TRBV12-4 with TRBJ1-2; D gene unclear. Between the trimmed V and J ends, which lost 3 bases and 6 bases, there was a span of 14 bases. The CDR3 runs to 14 residues. This CDR3 reads CASSFRGPYDGYTF. The CDR3, as DNA: TGTGCCAGCAGTTTCCGGGGTCCATATGATGGCTACACCTTC.

The table lists this clonotype with many counts. The gene calls are TRBV19 and TRBJ2-2; 7 positions agree with TRBD2. The junction had 12 bases not matched to a gene; V was cut back by 9 bases and J by 2 bases. The CDR3 consists of 16 residues. From germline, CDR1 is LNHDA and CDR2 SQIVND (reference sequence). The CDR3 DNA is TGTGCCAGCAGCGGGACTGCCGCTACTAACACCGGGGAGCTGTTTTTT. The encoded protein is CASSGTAATNTGELFF.

The genes are TRBV7-6 and TRBJ2-7; possible D gene TRBD2, 6 bases. Germline V gene data show CDR1 as SGHVS and CDR2 as FNYEAQ. The CDR3 loop spans 15 amino acids. The ends were cut back, 5 bases at V and 6 bases at J, with 20 bases in the middle. CDR3 residues: CASSPGRGGASEQYF. Here the CDR3 DNA reads TGTGCCAGCAGCCCAGGCCGGGGAGGAGCCTCCGAGCAGTACTTC.

This clonotype was recorded at least ten times. The chain links TRBV10-3 to TRBJ1-2, with D perhaps matching TRBD1 (6 bases). The CDR3 has 12 amino acids. Germline V CDR1 and CDR2: ENHRY, SYGVKD. V was shortened by 8 bases and J by 14 bases, with 21 bases between the two germline ends. The CDR3 nucleotides are TGTGCCATCTCAGATAAGGGGGGCGCACCTACCTTC. Protein product: CAISDKGGAPTF.

This clonotype was counted at least ten times. The chain is built from TRBV28 and TRBJ1-5, with D tentatively TRBD1 (5 bases). V lost 7 bases and J lost 0, with 19 bases in between. The germline V gene has CDR1 MDHEN and CDR2 SYDVKM. The CDR3 runs to 17 residues. CDR3: CASTTGAHSYSNQPQHF. The CDR3 DNA follows: TGTGCCAGCACAACCGGGGCTCACAGTTATAGCAATCAGCCCCAGCATTTT.

The rearrangement uses TRBV20-1 and TRBJ2-3, with 10 nucleotides matching TRBD2. The CDR3 consists of 14 residues. Germline CDR1 and CDR2: DFQATT and SNEGSKA (reference sequence). J was trimmed by 1 base and V by 5 bases; bases with no gene match: 3. The CDR3 DNA sequence: TGCAGTGCTGTCGGGACTAGCGGCACAGATACGCAGTATTTT. The encoded protein is CSAVGTSGTDTQYF.

The chain has TRBV5-5 and TRBJ2-7; 10 bases are a match to TRBD2. The trim removed 3 bases at V and 4 bases at J, leaving 7 bases unmatched. CDR1 is SGHKS and CDR2 is YYEKEE in the germline V gene (reference sequence). The CDR3 sequence is 15 residues long. For the CDR3, the DNA is TGTGCCAGCAGCTGGGGGCTAGCGGGAGTGTACGAGCAGTACTTC. This sequence encodes CASSWGLAGVYEQYF.

This sequence joins TRBV20-1 and TRBJ2-7, with TRBD2 matching over 10 bases. CDR1 is DFQATT, CDR2 SNEGSKA, per germline (reference sequence). The V and J ends lost 5 bases and 6 bases, in that order; junction bases with no gene match: 10. This CDR3 spans 14 amino acids. This CDR3 is CSAASLAGVSEQYF. The CDR3 region has the DNA TGCAGTGCTGCCTCGCTAGCGGGAGTTAGCGAGCAGTACTTC.

This clonotype has ten or more counts. The chain employs TRBV3-1 and TRBJ2-5, with 14 bases fitting TRBD2. J lost 4 bases, V lost 4 bases, and 2 bases had no gene match. The germline V gene has CDR1 LGHDT and CDR2 YNNKEL (reference sequence). The CDR3 is 15 amino acids. DNA for the CDR3: TGTGCCAGCAGCCCCGGGACTAGCGGGAGAGAGACCCAGTACTTC. Translating gives CASSPGTSGRETQYF.

This chain connects TRBV10-3 to TRBJ2-7, with 10 positions matching TRBD1. Germline V gene data show CDR1 as ENHRY and CDR2 as SYGVKD. The CDR3 is 15 residues long. V gave up 5 bases and J gave up 2 bases; unmatched junction bases: 6. CDR3 region: CAISTSGTGAYEQYF. The CDR3 DNA is TGTGCCATCAGTACATCCGGGACAGGGGCCTACGAGCAGTACTTC.

Regarding this clonotype: A read error may be the cause here, since a much bigger clone is one base away. The V gene is TRBV28, the J gene TRBJ2-7, with D unclear. The length of the CDR3 is 12 residues. Germline CDR1 is MDHEN and CDR2 is SYDVKM. CDR3 nucleotides: TGTGTCAGCAGTTTATTGGGGTACGAGCAGTACTTC. Its protein product is CVSSLLGYEQYF.

The sample holds a few counts of this clonotype. V usage is TRBV11-2 and J usage is TRBJ2-1; tentatively, D is TRBD2 (6 bases). Germline V CDR1 and CDR2: SGHAT, FQNNGV. This CDR3 region has 15 residues. The ends were cut back, 3 bases at V and 1 base at J, with 10 bases in the middle. As DNA, the CDR3 is TGTGCCAGCAGCTTCCTTAGCGGTTCCTACAATGAGCAGTTCTTC. This codes for CASSFLSGSYNEQFF. Looking up the rest from reference TRBV11-2 and TRBJ2-1 gives the full variable domain: EAGVAQSPRYKIIEKRQSVAFWCNPISGHATLYWYQQILGQGPKLLIQFQNNGVVDDSQLPKDRFSAERLKGVDSTLKIQPAKLEDSAVYLCASSFLSGSYNEQFFGPGTRLTVL.

The gene calls are TRBV7-6 and TRBJ2-3; D gene unclear. Trimming shortened V by 8 bases and J by 0 bases, and 15 bases separated the two germline ends. Germline CDR1 SGHVS, CDR2 FNYEAQ. The CDR3 has 15 residues. CDR3 nucleotides: TGTGCCAGCGCCAGAGCTTTTACTAGCACAGATACGCAGTATTTT. Encoded protein: CASARAFTSTDTQYF.

This clonotype was seen at least ten times. The V and J genes are TRBV6-2 or TRBV6-3 and TRBJ2-7; D possibly matches TRBD1 or TRBD2 (5 bases each). The CDR3 runs to 13 residues. Deletions cut 6 bases from V and 1 base from J, with 10 bases between. In germline, CDR1 is MNHEY, CDR2 SVGEGT. Here the CDR3 reads CASSNGASYEQYF. The CDR3, as DNA: TGTGCCAGCAGCAACGGGGCTTCCTACGAGCAGTACTTC.

This clonotype occurred many times. The chain is built from TRBV28 and TRBJ2-1, with 12 bases fitting TRBD2. The CDR3 contains 13 residues. CDR1 MDHEN and CDR2 SYDVKM come from the germline V gene. V gave up 10 bases and J gave up 5 bases; unmatched junction bases: 3. CDR3 residues: CATGLAGNNEQFF. CDR3 in DNA: TGTGCCACAGGACTAGCGGGAAACAATGAGCAGTTCTTC. Complete variable domain (other parts from reference TRBV28 and TRBJ2-1): DVKVTQSSRYLVKRTGEKVFLECVQDMDHENMFWYRQDPGLGLRLIYFSYDVKMKEKGDIPEGYSVSREKKERFSLILESASTNQTSMYLCATGLAGNNEQFFGPGTRLTVL.

This clonotype was seen many times. J is TRBJ2-1 and V is TRBV7-9; TRBD2 aligns across 8 bases. CDR3 length equals 16 residues. Trimming at V came to 0 bases and at J to 1 base, leaving 2 bases not matched to a gene. Looked up from germline, CDR1 is SEHNR and CDR2 is FQNEAQ (reference sequence). The chain's CDR3 is CASSLARLASYNEQFF. CDR3 bases: TGTGCCAGCAGCTTAGCGCGACTAGCGTCCTACAATGAGCAGTTCTTC.

This clonotype was observed at least ten times. The chain joins TRBV28 to TRBJ2-7, with TRBD2 identical over 9 bases. The CDR3 runs 15 residues. The V segment lost 6 bases and the J segment 0 bases; nucleotides outside the gene matches: 6. The V gene's germline CDR1 is MDHEN and CDR2 SYDVKM. CDR3 loop: CASSPTSGGSYEQYF. CDR3 in DNA: TGTGCCAGCAGCCCGACTAGCGGAGGCTCCTACGAGCAGTACTTC. Full variable domain (remainder filled in from reference TRBV28 and TRBJ2-7): DVKVTQSSRYLVKRTGEKVFLECVQDMDHENMFWYRQDPGLGLRLIYFSYDVKMKEKGDIPEGYSVSREKKERFSLILESASTNQTSMYLCASSPTSGGSYEQYFGPGTRLTVT.

The V and J genes are TRBV28 and TRBJ2-1, with 7 bases fitting TRBD2. V gave up 6 bases and J gave up 3 bases; unmatched junction bases: 5. This CDR3 spans 14 amino acids. Germline V gene data show CDR1 as MDHEN and CDR2 as SYDVKM. The CDR3 bases are TGTGCCAGCAGCCGTCCGGGAGGCTACAATGAGCAGTTCTTC. It codes for CASSRPGGYNEQFF.

This clonotype was detected many times. The gene calls are TRBV3-1 and TRBJ2-5; 7 nucleotides agree with TRBD2. V was pared by 7 bases and J by 2 bases, with 7 bases of the junction left unmatched. CDR1 LGHDT and CDR2 YNNKEL come from the germline V gene (reference sequence). The CDR3 runs 14 residues. CDR3 in DNA: TGTGCCAGCAACGAGCTAGCGGCACAAGAGACCCAGTACTTC. Protein product: CASNELAAQETQYF.

A few counts support this clonotype. The V call is TRBV6-2 or TRBV6-3, the J call TRBJ2-3, with D unclear. This CDR3 has 13 residues. Trimming pared 2 bases from V and 14 bases from J, leaving 17 bases between. Per the germline V gene, CDR1 is MNHEY and CDR2 is SVGEGT. CDR3 amino acids: CASSYGLYSDPYF. DNA for the CDR3: TGTGCCAGCAGTTACGGCTTATACTCGGATCCGTATTTT.

This clonotype showed up many times. Mismatch with germline at one junction end may stem from a read error. The rearrangement joins TRBV5-1 to TRBJ2-6; the D is unclear. This CDR3 comprises 13 residues. The V gene's germline CDR1 is SGHRS and CDR2 YFSETQ. CDR3 loop: CASKPSRANVLTF. The CDR3, as DNA: TGCGCCAGCAAACCCTCTCGGGCCAACGTCCTGACTTTC.

A few counts support this clonotype. This rearrangement joins TRBV4-1 to TRBJ2-7; D is ambiguous. Deletions cut 0 bases from V and 3 bases from J, with 9 bases between. The germline gives CDR1 MGHRA, CDR2 YSYEKL. CDR3 size: 14 residues. The CDR3 reads CASSQEGQDYEQYF. In DNA form, the CDR3 reads TGCGCCAGCAGCCAAGAAGGGCAGGACTACGAGCAGTACTTC.